The 18 T cell receptor beta chains listed next were all sequenced from one sample in a study of beta chain features in type 1 diabetes (dated by TCRdb to the late 2010s). The library relied on the immunoSEQ multiplex PCR assay. The entire isolated RNA was reverse transcribed using the High Capacity cDNA Reverse Transcription Kit, and thus expressed TCRB transcripts were sequenced. TCRdb retrieved this table from immuneACCESS and kept in-frame rearrangements only. Not all clones are present; in checked studies, unresolved V genes account for under half, and no reason is known for the remainder. In all, the sample holds roughly 170,000 clones, and approximately 13% of those were seen once. The top ten hold approximately 0.62% of the sample. The source material was central memory CD4+ T cells from blood. The receptors derive from a woman between 18 and 30 years old in good health.

The V and J genes are TRBV7-3 and TRBJ2-1, with a tentative D call TRBD1 (5 bases). Trimming removed 4 bases from V and 7 bases from J, with 11 bases in between. The CDR3 consists of 13 residues. Germline CDR1 and CDR2: SGHTA and FQGTGA. The CDR3 loop is CASSSRRGNEQFF. Written as DNA, the CDR3 is TGTGCCAGCAGCTCTCGTAGGGGTAATGAGCAGTTCTTC.

This clone occurred a few times. V and J are TRBV7-2 and TRBJ2-5, with D hard to call. This CDR3 has 13 residues. Deletions cut 3 bases from V and 5 bases from J, with 10 bases between. CDR1 and CDR2 from the germline V gene are SGHTA and FQGNSA. This CDR3 reads CASSFSWRETQYF. For the CDR3, the DNA is TGTGCCAGCAGCTTCAGTTGGCGGGAGACCCAGTACTTC.

This clone was counted between two and nine times. This chain uses TRBV20-1 with TRBJ2-1; D uncertain. V lost 2 bases, J lost 8 bases, and 7 bases lay in between. The CDR3 runs to 11 residues. The germline gives CDR1 DFQATT, CDR2 SNEGSKA (reference sequence). For the CDR3, the DNA is TGCAGTGCTAGAATCGGGTATGAGCAGTTCTTC. This translates into CSARIGYEQFF.

This clone turned up a few times. The rearrangement joins TRBV11-3 to TRBJ2-1, with 7 bases identical to TRBD2. V lost 3 bases and J lost 5; bases outside the gene matches: 7. Germline CDR1 SGHNT, CDR2 YENEEA. The length of the CDR3 is 15 residues. As DNA, the CDR3 is TGTGCCAGCAGCTTGGGGGGAGGGCCCCACAATGAGCAGTTCTTC. Protein product: CASSLGGGPHNEQFF.

This clone occurred a few times. This rearrangement joins TRBV18 to TRBJ2-7; 8 positions agree with TRBD2. J lost 3 bases, V lost 2 bases, and 6 bases had no gene match. CDR1 and CDR2 from the germline V gene are KGHSH and LQKENI. CDR3 length: 15 residues. The CDR3 nucleotides read TGTGCCAGCTCACCAACTAGCGGTTACGTCTACGAGCAGTACTTC. Translating it yields CASSPTSGYVYEQYF.

This chain uses TRBV25-1 with TRBJ2-5; TRBD2 aligns across 10 bases. Unmatched junction bases numbered 12, after V lost 6 bases and J lost 11 bases. CDR1 and CDR2 from the germline V gene are MGHDK and SYGVNS. The CDR3 spans 14 residues. The CDR3 loop reads CASSASGGGGEQYF. The CDR3 coding sequence is TGTGCCAGCAGCGCCAGCGGGGGGGGAGGAGAGCAGTACTTC.

The chain links TRBV18 to TRBJ2-7, with 7 bases that match TRBD1. V lost 2 bases and J lost 2; bases outside the gene matches: 6. The CDR3 has 15 residues. The germline V gene has CDR1 KGHSH and CDR2 LQKENI. CDR3 DNA sequence: TGTGCCAGCTCACCAGGGGCAGGGGGAACCTACGAGCAGTACTTC. It encodes CASSPGAGGTYEQYF.

J is TRBJ2-1 and V is TRBV6-1; the match to TRBD2 covers 9 bases. Trimming took 1 base from V and 3 from J; bases not matched to a gene: 10. This CDR3 is 18 amino acids long. The V gene's germline CDR1 is MNHNS and CDR2 SASEGT. In nucleotides, the CDR3 is TGTGCCAGCAGTGAAGGCTTTAGTAGCGGGAGTTTCTACAATGAGCAGTTCTTC. Its protein is CASSEGFSSGSFYNEQFF.

The rearrangement links TRBV30 to TRBJ2-7, with D unclear. CDR1 is GTSNPN, CDR2 SVGIG, per germline (reference sequence). The CDR3 runs 11 residues. The V end was cut by 2 bases, the J end by 5 bases, with 7 bases between. The CDR3 loop is CAWSTHHEQYF. The DNA for the CDR3 is TGTGCCTGGAGTACACACCACGAGCAGTACTTC.

This clone turned up a few times. The rearrangement uses TRBV2 and TRBJ2-3; 7 bases are shared with TRBD2. This CDR3 is 14 amino acids long. The J segment lost 3 bases and the V segment lost 9 bases, leaving 9 bases of the junction unmatched. The V gene's germline CDR1 is SNHLY and CDR2 FYNNEI. The CDR3 is CARGAGRKTDTQYF. The CDR3 DNA follows: TGTGCCAGGGGAGCGGGAAGGAAGACAGATACGCAGTATTTT.

This clone was observed a few times. The chain joins TRBV29-1 to TRBJ1-2; D is perhaps TRBD1 (6 bases). CDR3 size: 12 residues. V was shortened by 2 bases and J by 8 bases, with 12 bases between the two germline ends. In germline, CDR1 is SQVTM, CDR2 ANQGSEA. CDR3 in DNA: TGCAGCGTTGAAAGGACAGAGAGCGGCTACACCTTC. Its protein product is CSVERTESGYTF.

The chain uses TRBV5-4 and TRBJ2-6; 7 bases fit TRBD2. V lost 1 base, J lost 4 bases, and 8 bases stayed unmatched. Germline V lookup: CDR1 SGHNT, CDR2 YYREEE (reference sequence). This CDR3 contains 17 residues. CDR3 in amino acids: CASSLQPGTIGANVLTF. For the CDR3, the DNA is TGTGCCAGCAGCTTGCAACCAGGGACTATAGGGGCCAACGTCCTGACTTTC.

The CDR3 region is CASVDREQQYF. CDR3 nucleotide sequence: TGTGCCAGCGTGGACAGGGAACAGCAGTACTTC. The chain joins TRBV27 to TRBJ2-7, with 8 bases lining up with TRBD1. CDR1 is MNHEY and CDR2 is SMNVEV in the germline V gene (reference sequence). The CDR3 totals 11 residues. The V segment lost 8 bases and the J segment 8 bases; nucleotides outside the gene matches: 5.

This clone occurred a few times. J is TRBJ2-4 and V is TRBV15; D might be TRBD1 (6 bases). V was clipped by 3 bases and J by 8 bases, with 17 bases between them. Germline CDR1 and CDR2: LNHNV and YYDKDF (reference sequence). The CDR3 sequence is 15 residues long. CDR3 residues: CATSRVPGQGDIQYF. CDR3 sequence (DNA): TGTGCCACCAGCAGGGTTCCGGGACAAGGGGACATTCAGTACTTC.

This sequence joins TRBV5-1 and TRBJ2-7, with 10 nucleotides matching TRBD1. Trimming took 2 bases from V and 4 from J; bases not matched to a gene: 3. In germline, CDR1 is SGHRS, CDR2 YFSETQ. The CDR3 is 14 residues long. The CDR3 DNA reads TGCGCCAGCAGCTTTGGACAGGGGGGGTACGAGCAGTACTTC. It specifies CASSFGQGGYEQYF.

The chain recombines TRBV23-1 with TRBJ1-1; D ambiguous. TRBV23-1 is designated an ORF whose function remains uncertain. V was cut by 2 bases and J by 1 base, with 20 bases left in between. This CDR3 has 18 amino acids. Here the CDR3 DNA reads TGCGCCAGCAGTCAACGCCAGAGGCGCGGGGAGGGGAACACTGAAGCTTTCTTT. The encoded protein is CASSQRQRRGEGNTEAFF.

The rearrangement uses TRBV2 and TRBJ2-7, with 9 bases aligning to TRBD1. This CDR3 comprises 14 residues. The germline V gene encodes CDR1 SNHLY and CDR2 FYNNEI. The V segment lost 6 bases and the J segment 2 bases; nucleotides outside the gene matches: 5. CDR3 nucleotides: TGTGCCAGCAGGCGAACAGGGGGCGCCTACGAGCAGTACTTC. It translates to CASRRTGGAYEQYF.

As for this clone: The same CDR3 can be traced to other DNA sequences in this sample. The chain couples TRBV28 to TRBJ2-7; 8 bases fit TRBD2. The J segment lost 3 bases and the V segment lost 5 bases, leaving 6 bases of the junction unmatched. CDR3 length: 14 residues. CDR1 is MDHEN and CDR2 is SYDVKM in the germline V gene. The CDR3 nucleotides read TGTGCCAGCAGTCTCGGGACTAGGAACTACGAGCAGTACTTC. Translation gives CASSLGTRNYEQYF.